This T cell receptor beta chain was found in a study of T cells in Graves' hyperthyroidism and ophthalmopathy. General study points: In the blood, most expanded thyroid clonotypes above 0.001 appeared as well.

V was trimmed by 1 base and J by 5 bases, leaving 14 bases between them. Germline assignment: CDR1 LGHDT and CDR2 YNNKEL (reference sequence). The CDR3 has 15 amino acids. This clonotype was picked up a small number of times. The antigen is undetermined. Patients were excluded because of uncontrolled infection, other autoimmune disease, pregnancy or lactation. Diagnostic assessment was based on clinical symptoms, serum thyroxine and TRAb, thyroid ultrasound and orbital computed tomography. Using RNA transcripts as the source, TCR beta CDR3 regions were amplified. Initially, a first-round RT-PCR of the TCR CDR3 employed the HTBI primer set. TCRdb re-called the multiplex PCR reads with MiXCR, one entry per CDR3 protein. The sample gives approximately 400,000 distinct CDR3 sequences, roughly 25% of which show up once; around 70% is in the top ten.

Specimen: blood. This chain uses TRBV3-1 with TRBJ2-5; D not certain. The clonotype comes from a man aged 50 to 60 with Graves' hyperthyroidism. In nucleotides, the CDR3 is TGTGCCAGCAGCCAAGGGCCCGGAGTACGCGAGACCCAGTACTTC. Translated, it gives CASSQGPGVRETQYF.